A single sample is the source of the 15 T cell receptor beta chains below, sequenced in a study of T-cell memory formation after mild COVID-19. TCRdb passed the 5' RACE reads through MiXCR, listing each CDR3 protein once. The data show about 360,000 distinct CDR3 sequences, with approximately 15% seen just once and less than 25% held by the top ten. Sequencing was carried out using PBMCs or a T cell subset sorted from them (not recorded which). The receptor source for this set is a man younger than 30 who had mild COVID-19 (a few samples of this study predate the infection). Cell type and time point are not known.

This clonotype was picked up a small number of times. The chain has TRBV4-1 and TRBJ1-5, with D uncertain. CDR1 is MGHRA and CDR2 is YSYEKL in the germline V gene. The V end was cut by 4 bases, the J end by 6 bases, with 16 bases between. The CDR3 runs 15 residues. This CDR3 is CASSRLWQRVQPQHF. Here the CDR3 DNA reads TGCGCCAGCAGCCGCCTCTGGCAGAGGGTTCAGCCCCAGCATTTT.

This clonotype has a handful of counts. This CDR3 is CSARIPGGTEKLFF. The CDR3 bases are TGCAGTGCTAGAATACCCGGGGGCACGGAAAAACTGTTTTTT. The V and J genes are TRBV20-1 and TRBJ1-4; possible D gene TRBD1, 6 bases. Trimming stripped 2 bases from V and 8 bases from J, with 15 bases between. Germline V lookup: CDR1 DFQATT, CDR2 SNEGSKA (reference sequence). The length of the CDR3 is 14 residues.

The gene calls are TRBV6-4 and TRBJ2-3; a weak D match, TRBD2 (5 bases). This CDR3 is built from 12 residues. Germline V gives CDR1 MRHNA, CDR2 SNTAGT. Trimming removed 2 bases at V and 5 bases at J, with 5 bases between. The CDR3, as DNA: TGTGCCAGCAGTGACCGGGGAGATACGCAGTATTTT. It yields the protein CASSDRGDTQYF.

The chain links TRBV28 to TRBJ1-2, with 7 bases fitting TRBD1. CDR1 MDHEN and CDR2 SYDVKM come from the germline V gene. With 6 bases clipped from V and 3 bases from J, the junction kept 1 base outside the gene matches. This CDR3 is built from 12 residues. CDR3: CASRGQYYGYTF. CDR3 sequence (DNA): TGTGCCAGCAGGGGACAGTACTATGGCTACACCTTC.

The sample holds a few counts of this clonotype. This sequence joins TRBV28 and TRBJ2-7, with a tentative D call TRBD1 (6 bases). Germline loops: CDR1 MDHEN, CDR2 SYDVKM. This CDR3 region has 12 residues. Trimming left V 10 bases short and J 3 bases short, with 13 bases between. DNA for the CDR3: TGTGCCACCCAGGACAGTTACTACGAGCAGTACGTC. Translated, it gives CATQDSYYEQYV.

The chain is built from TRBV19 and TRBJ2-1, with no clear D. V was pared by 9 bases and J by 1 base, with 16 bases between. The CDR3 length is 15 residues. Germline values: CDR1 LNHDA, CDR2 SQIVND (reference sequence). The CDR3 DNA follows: TGTGCCAGCACCCTCGGGTACGGGTCCTACAATGAGCAGTTCTTC. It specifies CASTLGYGSYNEQFF.

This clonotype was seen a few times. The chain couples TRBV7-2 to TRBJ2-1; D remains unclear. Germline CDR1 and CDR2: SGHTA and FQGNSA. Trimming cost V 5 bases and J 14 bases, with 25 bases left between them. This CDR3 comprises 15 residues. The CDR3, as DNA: TGTGCCAGCAGCCCCCCTCGAAGTAATGGGGTCTTGGAGTTCTTC. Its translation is CASSPPRSNGVLEFF.

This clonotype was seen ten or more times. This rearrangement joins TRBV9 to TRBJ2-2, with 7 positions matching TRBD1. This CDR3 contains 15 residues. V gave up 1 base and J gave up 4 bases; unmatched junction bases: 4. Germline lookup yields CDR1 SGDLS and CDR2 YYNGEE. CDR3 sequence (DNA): TGTGCCAGCAGCGTAAGGGGGCGTTCCACCGGGGAGCTGTTTTTT. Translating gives CASSVRGRSTGELFF.

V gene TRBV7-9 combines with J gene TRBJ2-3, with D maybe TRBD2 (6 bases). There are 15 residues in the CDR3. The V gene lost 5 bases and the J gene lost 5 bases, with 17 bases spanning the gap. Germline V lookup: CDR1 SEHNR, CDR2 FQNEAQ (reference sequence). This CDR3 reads CASSPRGAKKDTQYF. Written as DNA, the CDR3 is TGTGCCAGCAGCCCACGCGGGGCCAAGAAAGATACGCAGTATTTT.

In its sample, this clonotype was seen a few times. CDR3 region: CASSWHRDREAFF. The CDR3 DNA reads TGCGCCAGCAGCTGGCACCGGGACAGGGAAGCTTTCTTT. The chain employs TRBV5-1 and TRBJ1-1; 8 bases map to TRBD1. J gave up 8 bases and V 3 bases, and 6 bases lay outside the gene matches. Looked up from germline, CDR1 is SGHRS and CDR2 is YFSETQ. CDR3 length: 13 residues.

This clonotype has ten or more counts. The CDR3 region is CASSLGQVQKEPQHF. The CDR3 DNA is TGTGCCAGCAGTTTAGGACAGGTTCAAAAGGAGCCCCAGCATTTT. The J gene is TRBJ1-5, the V gene TRBV12-3 or TRBV12-4; maybe TRBD1 (6 bases). The CDR3 spans 15 residues. Trimming removed 1 base at V and 8 bases at J, with 15 bases between.

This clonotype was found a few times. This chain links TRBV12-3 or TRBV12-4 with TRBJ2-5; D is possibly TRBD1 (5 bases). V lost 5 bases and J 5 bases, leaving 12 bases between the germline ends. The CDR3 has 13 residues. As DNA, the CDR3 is TGTGCCAGCAGTCTACCGCCAGGGGAGACCCAGTACTTC. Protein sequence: CASSLPPGETQYF.

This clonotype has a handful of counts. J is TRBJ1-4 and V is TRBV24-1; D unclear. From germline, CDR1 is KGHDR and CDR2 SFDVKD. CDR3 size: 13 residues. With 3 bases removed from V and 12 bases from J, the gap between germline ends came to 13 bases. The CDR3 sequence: CATSDPSSYQLFF. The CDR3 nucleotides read TGTGCCACCAGTGATCCCTCTTCCTATCAACTGTTTTTT.

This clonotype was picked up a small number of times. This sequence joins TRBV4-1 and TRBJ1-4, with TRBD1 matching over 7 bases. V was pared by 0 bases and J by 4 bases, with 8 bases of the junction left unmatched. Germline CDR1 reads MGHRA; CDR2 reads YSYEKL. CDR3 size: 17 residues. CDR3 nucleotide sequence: TGCGCCAGCAGCCAAGATTTTTCGGGACAGTATAATGAAAAACTGTTTTTT. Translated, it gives CASSQDFSGQYNEKLFF.

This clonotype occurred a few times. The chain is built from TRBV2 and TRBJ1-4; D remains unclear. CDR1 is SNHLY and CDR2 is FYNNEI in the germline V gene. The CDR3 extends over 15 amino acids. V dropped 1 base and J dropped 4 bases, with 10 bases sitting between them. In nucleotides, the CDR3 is TGTGCCAGCAGTGAAGATAGTTCTGGTAATGAAAAACTGTTTTTT. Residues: CASSEDSSGNEKLFF.